A selection of T cell receptor beta chains follows, all from one sample in a study of technical replicates of blood from four donors. TCRdb's copy holds only in-frame clones and misses some; the assay was immunoSEQ multiplex PCR. Among more than 65,000 clones, 95% to 96% were seen once, and the ten largest hold 0.3% to 0.45%. The sample taken for sequencing was T cells isolated from PBMCs. The receptors stem from a human donor in good health. Each CDR3 is given with its conserved first and last residue. D genes are given only for firm matches. Rows may omit the clone size; those that give it use once, few, many or a size class.

. | TRBJ2-2 | TRBV5-4 | . | TGTGCCAGCAGCCTCGATTGGGCGTCGAACACCGGGGAGCTGTTTTTT | CASSLDWASNTGELFF
. | TRBJ2-2 | TRBV28 | TRBD1 | TGTGCCAGCAGTCCCCTCGACAGGGATGCCGGGGAGCTGTTTTTT | CASSPLDRDAGELFF
. | TRBJ2-7 | TRBV27 | TRBD2 | TGTGCCAGCAGTCACAAGCGGGAGCGCGACGAGCAGTACTTC | CASSHKRERDEQYF
once | TRBJ2-1 | TRBV14 | . | TGTGCCAGCAGCCAAGATTTTAAGGAGGATGAGCAGTTCTTC | CASSQDFKEDEQFF
. | TRBJ2-3 | TRBV30 | . | TGTGCCTGGAGTGGTCAGGGGAATTGGGTAGACGCAGATACGCAGTATTTT | CAWSGQGNWVDADTQYF
. | TRBJ2-4 | TRBV19 | . | TGTGCCAGTAGTATGGGCAGGGGCCCGGACATTCAGTACTTC | CASSMGRGPDIQYF
. | TRBJ2-2 | TRBV9 | TRBD1 | TGTGCCAGCAGCGGGGGACAGGAGGCCGGGGAGCTGTTTTTT | CASSGGQEAGELFF
. | TRBJ2-7 | TRBV5-4 | TRBD2 | TGTGCGCTGTCCGGGACTAGCGTCTCCTACGAGCAGTACTTC | CALSGTSVSYEQYF
. | TRBJ2-7 | TRBV7-7 | . | TGTGCTAGCAGCTTAGGAGTGAGCTCCTACGAGCAGTACTTC | CASSLGVSSYEQYF
. | TRBJ2-7 | TRBV29-1 | . | TGCAGCGTTGATCTCGGGAGAAGGTACGAGCAGTACTTC | CSVDLGRRYEQYF
. | TRBJ2-7 | TRBV4-1 | . | TGCGCCAGCAGCCAAGAAGTCTACGGTTCCTACGAGCAGTACTTC | CASSQEVYGSYEQYF
. | TRBJ2-1 | TRBV6-6 | TRBD2 | TGTGCCAGCAGGAGCAGCGGGAGAAGTGGCAATGAGCAGTTCTTC | CASRSSGRSGNEQFF
. | TRBJ1-1 | TRBV6-5 | . | TGTGCCAGCAGACCGAGGGTGGACACTGAAGCTTTCTTT | CASRPRVDTEAFF
. | TRBJ1-3 | TRBV15 | . | TGTGCCACCAGCAGAGATCGTGAGGTGGGCTCTGGAAACACCATATATTTT | CATSRDREVGSGNTIYF
. | TRBJ2-5 | TRBV6-1 | TRBD1 | TGTGCCAGCAGAGTTAACAGGGGAGAGACCCAGTACTTC | CASRVNRGETQYF
. | TRBJ2-7 | TRBV9 | TRBD1 | TGTGCCAGCAGCGGTGGACAGGGCCCCCCCTACGAGCAGTACTTC | CASSGGQGPPYEQYF
. | TRBJ1-2 | TRBV6-5 | . | TGTGCCAGCAGTCCGGACAGCATCTATGGCTACACCTTC | CASSPDSIYGYTF
. | TRBJ1-1 | TRBV5-6 | . | TGTGCCAGCAGCTTGAGGGGGAGATACACTGAAGCTTTCTTT | CASSLRGRYTEAFF
. | TRBJ1-1 | TRBV5-8 | . | TGTGCCAGCAGGTGGAGCGAGTTGAACACTGAAGCTTTCTTT | CASRWSELNTEAFF
. | TRBJ2-1 | TRBV7-6 | TRBD2 | TGTGCCAGCAGCTTAGATAGCGGGCCACCCTACAATGAGCAGTTCTTC | CASSLDSGPPYNEQFF
. | TRBJ2-7 | TRBV19 | . | TGTGCCAGTAGTAGGACAGAAAACTACGAGCAGTACTTC | CASSRTENYEQYF
. | TRBJ2-4 | TRBV7-9 | TRBD2 | TGTGCCAGCAGCTTTAGCGGGAGTGGAGACATTCAGTACTTC | CASSFSGSGDIQYF
few | TRBJ1-4 | TRBV7-9 | TRBD1 | TGTGCCAGCAGCTTAGGGACAGGGGGAACTAATGAAAAACTGTTTTTT | CASSLGTGGTNEKLFF
. | TRBJ2-3 | TRBV19 | . | TGTGCCAGTAGTATAGGAGAGCGGGTTAGCACAGATACGCAGTATTTT | CASSIGERVSTDTQYF
. | TRBJ1-2 | TRBV2 | . | TGTGCCAGCAGGCGTTTGGGCTACACCTTC | CASRRLGYTF
once | TRBJ2-3 | TRBV13 | . | TGTGCCAGCAGCTTATTTGGCGGCTTAACCACAGATACGCAGTATTTT | CASSLFGGLTTDTQYF
once | TRBJ1-3 | TRBV2 | . | TGTGCCAGCAACCCGGGAGACTCTGGAAACACCATATATTTT | CASNPGDSGNTIYF
. | TRBJ2-7 | TRBV12-1 | . | TGTGCCAGCAGCTACGACCATGGACAGGCTATCGAGCAGTACTTC | CASSYDHGQAIEQYF
. | TRBJ2-3 | TRBV19 | . | TGTGCCAGTAGCACCCCCCCAGCGCTCTTCACAGATACGCAGTATTTT | CASSTPPALFTDTQYF
. | TRBJ2-1 | TRBV5-1 | . | TGCGCCAGCAGCTTAGATACTAGCTACAATGAGCAGTTCTTC | CASSLDTSYNEQFF
. | TRBJ2-7 | TRBV5-5 | . | TGTGCCAGCAGCCACGGCCAGGCACCCTACGAGCAGTACTTC | CASSHGQAPYEQYF
. | TRBJ1-1 | TRBV5-4 | . | TGTGCCAGCAGCCGGAGCGGGGCCTGGGCTGAAGCTTTCTTT | CASSRSGAWAEAFF
. | TRBJ2-5 | TRBV27 | TRBD2 | TGTGCCAGCAGTGATCTAGCGGGCGGCAGGACCCAGTACTTC | CASSDLAGGRTQYF
. | TRBJ1-5 | TRBV14 | . | TGTGCCAGCAGCCAAAAGGAAGGTCGGGGCAATCAGCCCCAGCATTTT | CASSQKEGRGNQPQHF
. | TRBJ1-1 | TRBV19 | . | TGTGCCAGTACCCCCGGAGGACAGTTGAACACTGAAGCTTTCTTT | CASTPGGQLNTEAFF
. | TRBJ2-7 | TRBV7-9 | TRBD2 | TGTGCCAGCAGCTTCGGGGCGGGGGAAATGGGCGAGCAGTACTTC | CASSFGAGEMGEQYF
. | TRBJ2-3 | TRBV7-6 | TRBD1 | TGTGCCAGCAGCTTATCTAGGACAGGGGACACAGATACGCAGTATTTT | CASSLSRTGDTDTQYF
. | TRBJ2-1 | TRBV10-1 | TRBD2 | TGCGCCAGCAGTGAATTACGACTAGCGGGACAAAGAAATGAGCAGTTCTTC | CASSELRLAGQRNEQFF
. | TRBJ2-7 | TRBV29-1 | . | TGCAGCGTTGAAAAGGGCAGTGGAGGGGAGCAGTACTTC | CSVEKGSGGEQYF
. | TRBJ1-4 | TRBV5-1 | . | TGCGCCAGCGGACGCGACGGGAAGCAGGAAAAACTGTTTTTT | CASGRDGKQEKLFF
once | TRBJ2-1 | TRBV7-3 | TRBD2 | TGTGCCAGCAGCACTAGCGGGAGCAATGAGCAGTTCTTC | CASSTSGSNEQFF
. | TRBJ2-5 | TRBV5-1 | . | TGCGCCAGCAGCTTGGATTCCGTGGGAGTGGGGGAGACCCAGTACTTC | CASSLDSVGVGETQYF
. | TRBJ2-5 | TRBV6-6 | TRBD2 | TGTGCCAGCAGGGGACTAGCGGGGTATCAAGAGACCCAGTACTTC | CASRGLAGYQETQYF
. | TRBJ2-1 | TRBV4-2 | . | TGTGCCAGCAGCCAAGTGATAGCGAACTACAATGAGCAGTTCTTC | CASSQVIANYNEQFF
. | TRBJ1-4 | TRBV19 | . | TGTGCCAGCGAAAGGGAGGGTGAAAAACTGTTTTTT | CASEREGEKLFF
. | TRBJ2-1 | TRBV19 | . | TGTGCCAGTACCGAACAGGGTAAGATGAATGAGCAGTTCTTC | CASTEQGKMNEQFF
. | TRBJ2-3 | TRBV7-6 | . | TGTGCCAGCAGCCCAGGGATGGATACGCAGTATTTT | CASSPGMDTQYF
. | TRBJ2-3 | TRBV7-8 | TRBD1 | TGTGCCAGCAGCCCTGGACAGGGGTGGACCCTTAGCACAGATACGCAGTATTTT | CASSPGQGWTLSTDTQYF
. | TRBJ2-7 | TRBV28 | TRBD1 | TGTGCCAGCAGTACCCGGACAGGGGGAACTCCCGAGCAGTACTTC | CASSTRTGGTPEQYF
. | TRBJ2-7 | TRBV27 | . | TGTGCCAGCAGTCCCAGTGCGGGACGCAGAACTTACGAGCAGTACTTC | CASSPSAGRRTYEQYF